Each of the 26 T cell receptor beta chains below was sequenced from the same sample in a study of CD4 T cells in relation to SARS-CoV-2 and coronaviruses. The unexposed donors gave CD4+ T cells in about 2011-2019, prior to COVID-19. The cells were cultured for around ten days before CD4+ T cells were isolated. These receptors lack a known antigen. Assay: immunoSEQ multiplex PCR; the TCRdb copy retains only in-frame clones and omits some. The sample shows around 12,000 clones, 70% to 85% of them seen only once. Sequenced sample: CD4+ T cells from PBMCs, cultured in vitro. The receptor source for this set is a human donor in good health.

The chain couples TRBV7-2 to TRBJ1-1; 8 bases line up with TRBD1. V lost 5 bases and J lost 1; bases outside the gene matches: 6. There are 15 residues in the CDR3. Germline V lookup: CDR1 SGHTA, CDR2 FQGNSA. CDR3 DNA: TGTGCCAGCAGCCCAGGGGGCGCGGGGAACACTGAAGCTTTCTTT. As protein: CASSPGGAGNTEAFF.

The table lists this clone with a count of one. The chain uses TRBV6-4 and TRBJ2-3; possible D gene TRBD1, 6 bases. Per the germline V gene, CDR1 is MRHNA and CDR2 is SNTAGT. The CDR3 runs to 14 residues. Deletions cut 4 bases from V and 5 bases from J, with 13 bases between. CDR3 bases: TGTGCCAGCAGTGCTTCAGGGGCGGGAGATACGCAGTATTTT. Amino acid sequence: CASSASGAGDTQYF.

This clone is a singleton in its sample. An end of the junction does not agree with germline; a read error may underlie this. The chain is built from TRBV30 and TRBJ2-7, with D perhaps TRBD1 (6 bases). The germline gives CDR1 GTSNPN, CDR2 SVGIG (reference sequence). The CDR3 loop spans 14 amino acids. Here the CDR3 reads CAWGKTGQFYVQYF. The CDR3 region has the DNA TGTGCCTGGGGGAAGACAGGCCAATTCTACGTGCAGTACTTC.

The V call is TRBV11-2, the J call TRBJ2-1, with 9 positions matching TRBD2. The ends lost 6 bases at V and 9 bases at J; junction bases unmatched: 12. Per the germline V gene, CDR1 is SGHAT and CDR2 is FQNNGV. The CDR3 is made up of 15 amino acids. CDR3 sequence (DNA): TGTGCCAGCAGAAATAGCGGGGGCACGTCAGGTGAGCAGTTCTTC. This codes for CASRNSGGTSGEQFF.

CDR3 loop: CASSLDGSSYEQYF. For the CDR3, the DNA is TGTGCCAGCAGCTTAGACGGGAGCTCCTACGAGCAGTACTTC. This chain connects TRBV11-2 to TRBJ2-7, with D perhaps TRBD2 (6 bases). V lost 0 bases and J lost 0, with 6 bases in between. The CDR3 runs to 14 residues. In germline, CDR1 is SGHAT, CDR2 FQNNGV.

DNA for the CDR3: TGTGCCAGCAGCTGGGACACTCAAGAGACCCAGTACTTC. Protein sequence: CASSWDTQETQYF. The chain recombines TRBV5-6 with TRBJ2-5; D is possibly TRBD1 (6 bases). This CDR3 spans 13 amino acids. Germline assignment: CDR1 SGHDT and CDR2 YYEEEE. Trimming shortened V by 3 bases and J by 2 bases, and 8 bases separated the two germline ends.

This chain connects TRBV5-1 to TRBJ1-1; TRBD1 aligns across 8 bases. The CDR3 sequence is 15 residues long. Germline V gene lookup returns CDR1 SGHRS and CDR2 YFSETQ. J gave up 5 bases and V 5 bases, and 11 bases lay outside the gene matches. The DNA for the CDR3 is TGCGCCAGCAGTCTGGCCGGACAGGGAGAGACTGAAGCTTTCTTT. Protein: CASSLAGQGETEAFF. Filled out from reference TRBV5-1 and TRBJ1-1, the complete variable domain reads KAGVTQTPRYLIKTRGQQVTLSCSPISGHRSVSWYQQTPGQGLQFLFEYFSETQRNKGNFPGRFSGRQFSNSRSEMNVSTLELGDSALYLCASSLAGQGETEAFFGQGTRLTVV.

The chain joins TRBV19 to TRBJ2-1, with TRBD2 matching over 13 bases. CDR1 and CDR2 (germline): LNHDA, SQIVND (reference sequence). V was clipped by 4 bases and J by 5 bases; unmatched bases: 8. The CDR3 is 17 residues long. CDR3 amino acids: CASSTHPLAGGDNEQFF. The DNA for the CDR3 is TGTGCCAGTAGTACCCACCCACTAGCGGGGGGGGACAATGAGCAGTTCTTC.

The chain couples TRBV6-2 or TRBV6-3 to TRBJ1-5, with 7 bases identical to TRBD1. The CDR3 consists of 14 residues. Trimming took 4 bases from V and 6 from J; bases not matched to a gene: 6. The germline V gene encodes CDR1 MNHEY and CDR2 SVGEGT. The CDR3 here is CASSWTGGAQPQHF. The CDR3 DNA reads TGTGCCAGCAGTTGGACAGGAGGGGCTCAGCCCCAGCATTTT.

The rearrangement links TRBV19 to TRBJ2-1; D call uncertain. Between the trimmed V and J ends, which lost 3 bases and 0 bases, there was a span of 6 bases. The CDR3 is 14 residues long. Per germline, CDR1 LNHDA and CDR2 SQIVND (reference sequence). The CDR3 reads CASSIRYSYNEQFF. The CDR3 DNA reads TGTGCCAGTAGTATCCGGTACTCCTACAATGAGCAGTTCTTC.

V is TRBV3-1 (or the pseudogene TRBV3-2) and J is TRBJ2-1, with D uncertain. Germline CDR1 reads LGHDT; CDR2 reads YNNKEL (reference sequence). Trimming left V 2 bases short and J 5 bases short, with 13 bases between. This CDR3 region has 15 residues. CDR3 protein: CASSQLWGFDNEQFF. In nucleotides, the CDR3 is TGTGCCAGCAGCCAATTGTGGGGTTTCGACAATGAGCAGTTCTTC.

This clone was observed a handful of times. V usage is TRBV12-3 or TRBV12-4 and J usage is TRBJ1-5; D not resolved. The germline V and J ends were trimmed by 6 bases and 5 bases, with 11 bases remaining between them. This CDR3 is built from 13 residues. CDR3 residues: CASSPDTHQPQHF. Written as DNA, the CDR3 is TGTGCCAGCAGCCCTGACACACATCAGCCCCAGCATTTT.

The chain carries TRBV6-6 and TRBJ1-6; 7 bases line up with TRBD1. The CDR3 consists of 14 residues. CDR1 and CDR2 from the germline V gene are MNHNY and SVGAGI (reference sequence). The V gene end was trimmed by 8 bases and the J gene end by 11 bases; junction bases not matched to a gene: 12. CDR3 sequence: CASRPGTARTPLHF. The CDR3 DNA sequence: TGTGCCAGCCGCCCTGGGACAGCTCGGACACCCCTCCACTTT.

This chain joins TRBV27 and TRBJ1-2; D remains unclear. Trimming took 3 bases from V and 3 from J, leaving 11 bases between them. From germline, CDR1 is MNHEY and CDR2 SMNVEV (reference sequence). The CDR3 runs 14 residues. In DNA form, the CDR3 reads TGTGCCAGCAGTTTTGAGGGCATCGACTATGGCTACACCTTC. Translated: CASSFEGIDYGYTF.

The V gene is TRBV4-2, the J gene TRBJ2-6; perhaps TRBD1 as D (5 bases). Germline values: CDR1 LGHNA, CDR2 YNFKEQ. Trimming stripped 0 bases from V and 5 bases from J, with 17 bases between. The CDR3 runs to 18 residues. DNA of the CDR3: TGTGCCAGCAGCCAAGAAAGCCTGGGCAGGGATTGGGCCAACGTCCTGACTTTC. Protein sequence: CASSQESLGRDWANVLTF.

The genes are TRBV3-1 (or the pseudogene TRBV3-2) and TRBJ1-2, with D possibly matching TRBD1 (6 bases). From germline, CDR1 is LGHDT and CDR2 YNNKEL (reference sequence). The CDR3 extends over 15 amino acids. Trimming left V 2 bases short and J 3 bases short, with 13 bases between. Here the CDR3 DNA reads TGTGCCAGCAGCCAAAAAGGGGGGGACTACTATGGCTACACCTTC. Its translation is CASSQKGGDYYGYTF.

The rearrangement joins TRBV10-3 to TRBJ1-5; D is undetermined. The CDR3 covers 13 residues. Germline V CDR1 and CDR2: ENHRY, SYGVKD. With 1 base removed from V and 6 bases from J, the gap between germline ends came to 7 bases. CDR3 bases: TGTGCCATCAGTGAGTTTGTTGGTCAGCCCCAGCATTTT. Translating it yields CAISEFVGQPQHF.

The rearrangement uses TRBV14 and TRBJ1-1; TRBD1 is a possible D gene (5 bases). V gave up 5 bases and J gave up 7 bases, with 11 bases separating them. Per germline, CDR1 SGHDN and CDR2 FVKESK. The CDR3 runs to 12 residues. CDR3 sequence (DNA): TGTGCCAGCAGCTCAACAGGAATTGAAGCTTTCTTT. It translates to CASSSTGIEAFF.

The rearrangement uses TRBV30 and TRBJ2-3, with 7 nucleotides matching TRBD1. In germline, CDR1 is GTSNPN, CDR2 SVGIG (reference sequence). Trimming at V came to 4 bases and at J to 5 bases, leaving 9 bases not matched to a gene. The CDR3 runs to 14 residues. The CDR3: CAWMGQSPGDTQYF. In DNA form, the CDR3 reads TGTGCCTGGATGGGACAGTCCCCTGGAGATACGCAGTATTTT. The variable domain in full, completed from reference TRBV30 and TRBJ2-3, reads SQTIHQWPATLVQPVGSPLSLECTVEGTSNPNLYWYRQAAGRGLQLLFYSVGIGQISSEVPQNLSASRPQDRQFILSSKKLLLSDSGFYLCAWMGQSPGDTQYFGPGTRLTVL.

V and J are TRBV30 and TRBJ1-2; D ambiguous. Germline CDR1 is GTSNPN and CDR2 is SVGIG (reference sequence). V was trimmed by 0 bases and J by 4 bases, leaving 3 bases between them. CDR3 length equals 11 residues. CDR3 sequence reads: CAWSVAYGYTF. Here the CDR3 DNA reads TGTGCCTGGAGTGTTGCCTATGGCTACACCTTC.

V gene TRBV9 combines with J gene TRBJ2-1; D gene uncertain. The germline CDR1 and CDR2 sequences are SGDLS and YYNGEE. This CDR3 has 14 amino acids. Trimming shortened V by 4 bases and J by 5 bases, and 13 bases separated the two germline ends. CDR3 nucleotides: TGTGCCAGCAGCCCGAGGTGGGAAAACAATGAGCAGTTCTTC. Its translation: CASSPRWENNEQFF.

This chain uses TRBV4-3 with TRBJ1-1; D not resolved. The CDR3 has 15 residues. The germline V gene encodes CDR1 LGHNA and CDR2 YSLEER. Trimming removed 2 bases at V and 0 bases at J, with 10 bases between. The CDR3 here is CASSQSITMNTEAFF. The CDR3 region has the DNA TGCGCCAGCAGCCAATCAATTACCATGAACACTGAAGCTTTCTTT.

The chain links TRBV5-1 to TRBJ1-2; possibly TRBD1 for D (6 bases). The CDR3 has 14 residues. V was shortened by 0 bases and J by 6 bases, with 12 bases between the two germline ends. Germline V gene lookup returns CDR1 SGHRS and CDR2 YFSETQ. The DNA of the CDR3 is TGCGCCAGCAGCTTGGAAGCAGGGGATCATGGCTACACCTTC. Translation gives CASSLEAGDHGYTF.

The rearrangement uses TRBV7-2 and TRBJ1-3; weak D call: TRBD1 (6 bases). Germline V lookup: CDR1 SGHTA, CDR2 FQGNSA. This CDR3 spans 13 amino acids. The V end lost 5 bases, the J end lost 5 bases, and 10 bases lay between the germline ends. The CDR3 loop reads CASSPQGRNTIYF. CDR3 DNA sequence: TGTGCCAGCAGCCCCCAGGGGCGAAACACCATATATTTT.

The chain links TRBV2 to TRBJ2-2; 8 bases line up with TRBD1. V lost 3 bases, J lost 3 bases, and 3 bases stayed unmatched. This CDR3 has 15 residues. Germline CDR1 SNHLY, CDR2 FYNNEI. The CDR3 bases are TGTGCCAGCAGTGAGACAGGGGTGGACACCGGGGAGCTGTTTTTT. The encoded protein is CASSETGVDTGELFF.

The chain recombines TRBV4-1 with TRBJ1-1; 8 nucleotides align to TRBD1. The CDR3 runs to 18 residues. Germline values: CDR1 MGHRA, CDR2 YSYEKL. V lost 2 bases, J lost 5 bases, and 16 bases stayed unmatched. In DNA form, the CDR3 reads TGCGCCAGCAGCCAACTAAGGGGAACAGGGGGGCCGAGAACTGAAGCTTTCTTT. Amino acid sequence: CASSQLRGTGGPRTEAFF.